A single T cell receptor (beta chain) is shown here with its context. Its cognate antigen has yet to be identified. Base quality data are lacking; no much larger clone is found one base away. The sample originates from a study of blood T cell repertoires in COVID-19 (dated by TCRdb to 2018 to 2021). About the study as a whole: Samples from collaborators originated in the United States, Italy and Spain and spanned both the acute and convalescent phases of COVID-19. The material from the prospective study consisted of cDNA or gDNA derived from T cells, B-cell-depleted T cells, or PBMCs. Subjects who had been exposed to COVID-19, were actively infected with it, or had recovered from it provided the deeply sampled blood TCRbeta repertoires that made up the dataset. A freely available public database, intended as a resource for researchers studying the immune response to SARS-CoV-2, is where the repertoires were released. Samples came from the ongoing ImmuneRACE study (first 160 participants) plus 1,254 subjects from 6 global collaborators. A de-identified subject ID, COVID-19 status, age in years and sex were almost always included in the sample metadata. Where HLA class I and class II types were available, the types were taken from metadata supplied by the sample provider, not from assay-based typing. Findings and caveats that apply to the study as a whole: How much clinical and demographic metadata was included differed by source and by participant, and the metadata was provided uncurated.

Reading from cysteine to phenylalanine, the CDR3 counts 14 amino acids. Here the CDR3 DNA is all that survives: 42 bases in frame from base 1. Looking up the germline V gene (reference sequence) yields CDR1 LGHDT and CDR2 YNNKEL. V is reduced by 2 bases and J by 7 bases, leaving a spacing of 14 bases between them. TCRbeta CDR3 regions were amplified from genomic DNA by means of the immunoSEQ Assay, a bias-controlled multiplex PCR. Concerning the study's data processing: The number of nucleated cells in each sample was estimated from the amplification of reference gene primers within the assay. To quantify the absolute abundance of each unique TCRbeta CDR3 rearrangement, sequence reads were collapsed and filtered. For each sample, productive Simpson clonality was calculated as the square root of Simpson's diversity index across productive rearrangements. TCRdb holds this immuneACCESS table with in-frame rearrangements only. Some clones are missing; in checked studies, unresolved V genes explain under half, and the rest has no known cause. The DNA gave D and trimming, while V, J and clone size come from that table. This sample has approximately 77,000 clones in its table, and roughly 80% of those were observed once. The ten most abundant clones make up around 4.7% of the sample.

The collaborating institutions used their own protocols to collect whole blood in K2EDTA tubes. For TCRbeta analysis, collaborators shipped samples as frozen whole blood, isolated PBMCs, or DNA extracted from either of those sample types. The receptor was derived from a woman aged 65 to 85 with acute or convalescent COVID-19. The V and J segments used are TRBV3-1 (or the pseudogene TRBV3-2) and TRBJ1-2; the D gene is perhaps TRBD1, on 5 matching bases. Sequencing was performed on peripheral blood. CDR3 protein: CASSQSQGGVGYTF. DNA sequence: TGTGCCAGCAGCCAAAGCCAAGGAGGGGTTGGCTACACCTTC.